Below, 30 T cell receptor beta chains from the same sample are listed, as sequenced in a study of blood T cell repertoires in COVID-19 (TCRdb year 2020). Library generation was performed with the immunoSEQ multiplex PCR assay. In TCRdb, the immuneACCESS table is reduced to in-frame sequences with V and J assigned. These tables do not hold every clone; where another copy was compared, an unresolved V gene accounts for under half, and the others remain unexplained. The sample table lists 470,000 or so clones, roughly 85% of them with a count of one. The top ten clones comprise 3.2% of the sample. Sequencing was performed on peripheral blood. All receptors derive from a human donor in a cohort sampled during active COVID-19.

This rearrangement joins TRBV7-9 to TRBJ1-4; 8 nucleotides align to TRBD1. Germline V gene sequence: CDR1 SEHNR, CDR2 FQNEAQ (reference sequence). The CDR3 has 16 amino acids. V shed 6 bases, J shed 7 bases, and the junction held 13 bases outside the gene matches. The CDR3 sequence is CASRPDRGFSREKLFF. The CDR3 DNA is TGTGCCAGCAGACCAGACAGGGGCTTCTCTCGTGAAAAACTGTTTTTT.

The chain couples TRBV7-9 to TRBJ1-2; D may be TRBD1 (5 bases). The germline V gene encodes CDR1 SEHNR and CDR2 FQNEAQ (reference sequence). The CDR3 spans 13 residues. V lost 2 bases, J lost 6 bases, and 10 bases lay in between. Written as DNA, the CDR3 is TGTGCCAGCAGCTTACAGGGTTCCGATGGCTACACCTTC. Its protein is CASSLQGSDGYTF.

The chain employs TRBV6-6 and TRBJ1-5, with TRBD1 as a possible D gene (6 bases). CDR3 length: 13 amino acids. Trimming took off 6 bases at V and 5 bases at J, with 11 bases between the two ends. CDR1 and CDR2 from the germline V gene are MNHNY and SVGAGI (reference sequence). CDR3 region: CASSRGGYQPQHF. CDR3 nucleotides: TGTGCCAGCAGCCGGGGGGGCTATCAGCCCCAGCATTTT.

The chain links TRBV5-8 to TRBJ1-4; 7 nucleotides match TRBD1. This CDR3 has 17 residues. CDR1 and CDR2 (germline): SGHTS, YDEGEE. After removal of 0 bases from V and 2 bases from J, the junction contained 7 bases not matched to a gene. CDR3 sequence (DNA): TGTGCCAGCAGCTTGGGGACAGGCTCGGGGACTAATGAAAAACTGTTTTTT. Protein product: CASSLGTGSGTNEKLFF. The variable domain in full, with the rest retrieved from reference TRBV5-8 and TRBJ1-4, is EAGVTQSPTHLIKTRGQQATLRCSPISGHTSVYWYQQALGLGLQFLLWYDEGEERNRGNFPPRFSGRQFPNYSSELNVNALELEDSALYLCASSLGTGSGTNEKLFFGSGTQLSVL.

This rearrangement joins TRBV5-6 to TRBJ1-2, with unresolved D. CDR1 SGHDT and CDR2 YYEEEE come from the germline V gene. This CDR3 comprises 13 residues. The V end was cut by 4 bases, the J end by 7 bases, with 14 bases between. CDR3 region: CASSLTAAGGYTF. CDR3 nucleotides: TGTGCCAGCAGCCTAACAGCTGCAGGTGGCTACACCTTC. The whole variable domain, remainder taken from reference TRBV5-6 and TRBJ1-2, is DAGVTQSPTHLIKTRGQQVTLRCSPKSGHDTVSWYQQALGQGPQFIFQYYEEEERQRGNFPDRFSGHQFPNYSSELNVNALLLGDSALYLCASSLTAAGGYTFGSGTRLTVV.

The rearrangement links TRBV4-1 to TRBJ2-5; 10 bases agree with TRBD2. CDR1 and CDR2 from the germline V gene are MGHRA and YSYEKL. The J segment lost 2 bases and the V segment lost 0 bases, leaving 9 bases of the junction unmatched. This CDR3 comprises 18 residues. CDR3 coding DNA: TGCGCCAGCAGCCAAGAACTTGGGCTAGCGGGAGTACAAGAGACCCAGTACTTC. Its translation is CASSQELGLAGVQETQYF.

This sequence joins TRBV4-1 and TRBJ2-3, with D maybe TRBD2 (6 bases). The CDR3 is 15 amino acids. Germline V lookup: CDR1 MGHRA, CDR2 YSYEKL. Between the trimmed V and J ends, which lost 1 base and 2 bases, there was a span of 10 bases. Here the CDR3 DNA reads TGCGCCAGCAGCCAAGTTCCTAGCGCCACAGATACGCAGTATTTT. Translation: CASSQVPSATDTQYF.

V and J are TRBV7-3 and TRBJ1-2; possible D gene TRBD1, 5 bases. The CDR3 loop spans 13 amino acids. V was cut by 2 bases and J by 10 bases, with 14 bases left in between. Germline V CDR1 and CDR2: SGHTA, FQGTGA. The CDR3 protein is CASSLDRTGLYTF. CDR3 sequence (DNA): TGTGCCAGCAGCTTAGACCGAACAGGTCTCTACACCTTC.

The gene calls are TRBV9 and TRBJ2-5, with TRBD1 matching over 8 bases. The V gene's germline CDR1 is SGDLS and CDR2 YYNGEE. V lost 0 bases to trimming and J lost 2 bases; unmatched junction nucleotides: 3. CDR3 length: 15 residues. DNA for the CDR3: TGTGCCAGCAGCGTAGACAGGGGGGTTCAAGAGACCCAGTACTTC. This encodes CASSVDRGVQETQYF.

CDR3 coding DNA: TGTGCCAGCAGCCATCACTCGTCGCAAGAGACCCAGTACTTC. As protein: CASSHHSSQETQYF. The chain uses TRBV3-1 (or the pseudogene TRBV3-2) and TRBJ2-5; no reliable D call. Trimming shortened V by 3 bases and J by 2 bases, and 10 bases separated the two germline ends. CDR3 length: 14 residues. Germline-derived CDR1 and CDR2 are LGHDT and YNNKEL (reference sequence).

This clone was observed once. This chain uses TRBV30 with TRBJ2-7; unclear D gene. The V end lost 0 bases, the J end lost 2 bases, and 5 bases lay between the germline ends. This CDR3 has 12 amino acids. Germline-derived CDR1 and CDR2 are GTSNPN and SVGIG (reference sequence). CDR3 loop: CAWSVAPYEQYF. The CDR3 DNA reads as TGTGCCTGGAGTGTAGCCCCCTACGAGCAGTACTTC.

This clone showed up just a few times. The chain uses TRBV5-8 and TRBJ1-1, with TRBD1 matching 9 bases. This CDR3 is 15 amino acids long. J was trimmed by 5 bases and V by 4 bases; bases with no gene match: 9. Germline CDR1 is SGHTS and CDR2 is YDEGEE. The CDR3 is CASSTGQGIWTEAFF. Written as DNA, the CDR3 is TGTGCCAGCAGCACAGGACAGGGGATTTGGACTGAAGCTTTCTTT.

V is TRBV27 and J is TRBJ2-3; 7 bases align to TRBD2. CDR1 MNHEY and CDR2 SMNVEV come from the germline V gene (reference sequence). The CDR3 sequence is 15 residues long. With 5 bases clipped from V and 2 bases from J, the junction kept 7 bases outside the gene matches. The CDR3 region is CASSPTRLATDTQYF. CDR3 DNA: TGTGCCAGCAGTCCCACACGACTAGCCACAGATACGCAGTATTTT.

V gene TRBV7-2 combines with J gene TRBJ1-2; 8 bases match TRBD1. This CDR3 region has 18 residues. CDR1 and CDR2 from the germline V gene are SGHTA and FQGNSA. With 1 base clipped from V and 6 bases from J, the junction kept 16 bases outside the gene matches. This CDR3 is CASSLVSGGSGGADGYTF. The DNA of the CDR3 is TGTGCCAGCAGCTTAGTTTCCGGCGGGTCAGGGGGCGCAGATGGCTACACCTTC.

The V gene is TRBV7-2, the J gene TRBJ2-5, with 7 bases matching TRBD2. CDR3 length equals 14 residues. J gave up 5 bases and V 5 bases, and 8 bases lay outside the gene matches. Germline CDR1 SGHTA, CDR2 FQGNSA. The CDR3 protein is CASSLGLVGETQYF. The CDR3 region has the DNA TGTGCCAGCAGCCTTGGACTAGTTGGGGAGACCCAGTACTTC. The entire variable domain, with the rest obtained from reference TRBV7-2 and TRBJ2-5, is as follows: GAGVSQSPSNKVTEKGKDVELRCDPISGHTALYWYRQSLGQGLEFLIYFQGNSAPDKSGLPSDRFSAERTGGSVSTLTIQRTQQEDSAVYLCASSLGLVGETQYFGPGTRLLVL.

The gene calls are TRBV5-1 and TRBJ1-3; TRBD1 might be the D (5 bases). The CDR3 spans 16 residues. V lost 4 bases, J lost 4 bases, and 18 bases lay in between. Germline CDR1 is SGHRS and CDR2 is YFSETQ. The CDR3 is CASSPQDVGLGNTIYF. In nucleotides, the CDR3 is TGCGCCAGCAGCCCACAGGACGTTGGTTTAGGAAACACCATATATTTT.

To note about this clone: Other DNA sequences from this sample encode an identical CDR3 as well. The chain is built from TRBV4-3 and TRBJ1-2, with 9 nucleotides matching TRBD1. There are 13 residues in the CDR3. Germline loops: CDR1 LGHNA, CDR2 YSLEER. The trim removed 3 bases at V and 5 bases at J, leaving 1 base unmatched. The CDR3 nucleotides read TGCGCCAGCAGCCAGGACAGGGGTTATGGCTACACCTTC. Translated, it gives CASSQDRGYGYTF.

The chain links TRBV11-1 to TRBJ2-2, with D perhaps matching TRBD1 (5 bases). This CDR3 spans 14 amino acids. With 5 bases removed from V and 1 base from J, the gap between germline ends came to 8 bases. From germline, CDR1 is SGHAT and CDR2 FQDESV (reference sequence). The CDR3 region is CASSGQLNTGELFF. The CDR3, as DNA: TGTGCCAGCAGCGGACAACTGAACACCGGGGAGCTGTTTTTT.

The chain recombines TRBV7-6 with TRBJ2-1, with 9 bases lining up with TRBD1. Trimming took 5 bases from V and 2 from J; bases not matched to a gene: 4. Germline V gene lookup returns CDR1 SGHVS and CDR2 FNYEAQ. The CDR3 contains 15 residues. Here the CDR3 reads CASSPTGGAYNEQFF. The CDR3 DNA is TGTGCCAGCAGCCCGACAGGGGGGGCCTACAATGAGCAGTTCTTC.

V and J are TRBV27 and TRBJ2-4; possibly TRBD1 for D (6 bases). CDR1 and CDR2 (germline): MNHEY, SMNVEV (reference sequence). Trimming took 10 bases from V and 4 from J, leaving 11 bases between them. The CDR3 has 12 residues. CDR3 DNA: TGTGCCACCACTGGACAGAAAAACATTCAGTACTTC. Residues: CATTGQKNIQYF.

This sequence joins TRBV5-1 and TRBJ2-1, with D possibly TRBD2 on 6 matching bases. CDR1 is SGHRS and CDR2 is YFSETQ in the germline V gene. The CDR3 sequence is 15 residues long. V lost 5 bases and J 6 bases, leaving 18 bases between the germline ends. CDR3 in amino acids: CASRAGTLNLNEQFF. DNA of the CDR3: TGCGCCAGCAGGGCCGGGACTTTGAACCTCAATGAGCAGTTCTTC.

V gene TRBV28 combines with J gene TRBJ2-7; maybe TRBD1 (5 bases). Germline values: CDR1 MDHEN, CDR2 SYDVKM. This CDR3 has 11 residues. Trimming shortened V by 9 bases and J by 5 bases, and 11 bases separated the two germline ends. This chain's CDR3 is CASYAGNEQYF. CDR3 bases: TGTGCCAGTTATGCAGGGAACGAGCAGTACTTC.

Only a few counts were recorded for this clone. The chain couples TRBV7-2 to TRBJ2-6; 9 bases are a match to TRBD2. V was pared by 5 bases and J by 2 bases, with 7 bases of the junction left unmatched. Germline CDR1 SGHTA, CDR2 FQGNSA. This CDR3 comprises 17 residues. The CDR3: CASSPLAGATGANVLTF. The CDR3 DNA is TGTGCCAGCAGCCCTTTAGCGGGAGCCACTGGGGCCAACGTCCTGACTTTC.

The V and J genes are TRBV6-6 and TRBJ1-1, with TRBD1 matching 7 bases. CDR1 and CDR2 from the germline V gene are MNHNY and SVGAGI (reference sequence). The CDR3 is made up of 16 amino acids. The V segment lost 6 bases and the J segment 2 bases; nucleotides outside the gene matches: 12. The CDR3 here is CASSPIRQGINTEAFF. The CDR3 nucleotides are TGTGCCAGCAGCCCCATTAGACAGGGTATAAACACTGAAGCTTTCTTT.

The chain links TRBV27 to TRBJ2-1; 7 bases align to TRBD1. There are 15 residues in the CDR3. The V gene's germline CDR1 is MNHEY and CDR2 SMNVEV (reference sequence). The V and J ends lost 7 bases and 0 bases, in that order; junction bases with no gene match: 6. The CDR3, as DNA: TGTGCCAGCAACAGGGGACAGAACTCCTACAATGAGCAGTTCTTC. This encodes CASNRGQNSYNEQFF.

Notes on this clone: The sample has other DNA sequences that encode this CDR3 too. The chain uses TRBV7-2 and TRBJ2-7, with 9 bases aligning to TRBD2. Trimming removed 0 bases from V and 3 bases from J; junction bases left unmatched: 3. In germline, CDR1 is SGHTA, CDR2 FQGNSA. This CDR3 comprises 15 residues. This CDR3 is CASSLALAGHYEQYF. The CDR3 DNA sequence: TGTGCCAGCAGCTTAGCACTAGCGGGCCACTACGAGCAGTACTTC.

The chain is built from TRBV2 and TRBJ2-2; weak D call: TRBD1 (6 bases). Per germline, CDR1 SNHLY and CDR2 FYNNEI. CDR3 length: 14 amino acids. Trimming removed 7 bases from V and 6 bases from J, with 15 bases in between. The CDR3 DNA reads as TGTGCCAGCACACCGCTTCAGGGGCCCGGGGAGCTGTTTTTT. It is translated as CASTPLQGPGELFF.

The CDR3: CASSSRQVEQYF. CDR3 in DNA: TGTGCCAGCAGTTCGCGACAGGTTGAGCAGTACTTC. This rearrangement joins TRBV28 to TRBJ2-7; a weak D match, TRBD1 (6 bases). Germline V lookup: CDR1 MDHEN, CDR2 SYDVKM. The V end was cut by 4 bases, the J end by 7 bases, with 11 bases between. This CDR3 contains 12 residues.

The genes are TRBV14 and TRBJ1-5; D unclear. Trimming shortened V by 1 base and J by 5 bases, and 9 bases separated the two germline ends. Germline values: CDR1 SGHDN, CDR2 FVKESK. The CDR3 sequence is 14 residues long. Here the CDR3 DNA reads TGTGCCAGCAGCCAAGGAGGATCATATCAGCCCCAGCATTTT. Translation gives CASSQGGSYQPQHF.

CDR3 sequence reads: CASSRANSGVPYEQYF. CDR3 sequence (DNA): TGTGCCAGCAGCCGGGCGAATAGCGGGGTGCCCTACGAGCAGTACTTC. The chain combines TRBV14 with TRBJ2-7; TRBD2 matches 8 bases. V was clipped by 4 bases and J by 2 bases; unmatched bases: 10. CDR3 size: 16 residues. Germline loops: CDR1 SGHDN, CDR2 FVKESK.